Given below is one T cell receptor (beta chain) in context. The data originate from a study of blood T cell repertoires in COVID-19. Clones were read by immunoSEQ multiplex PCR, and TCRdb kept only the in-frame ones, dropping some. This sample has more than 85,000 clones, with about nine tenths found just once. V lost 1 base, J lost 7 bases, and 4 bases stayed unmatched. CDR3 length: 15 residues. Germline values: CDR1 LNHNV, CDR2 YYDKDF (reference sequence). This rearrangement joins TRBV15 to TRBJ1-4; 9 positions match TRBD1. The sequenced sample was peripheral blood. This clonotype originated in a woman aged 45-60 years with COVID-19, enrolled during active disease. CDR3: CATSRVGTGSEKLFF. The CDR3 region has the DNA TGTGCCACCAGCAGAGTCGGGACAGGGAGTGAAAAACTGTTTTTT.